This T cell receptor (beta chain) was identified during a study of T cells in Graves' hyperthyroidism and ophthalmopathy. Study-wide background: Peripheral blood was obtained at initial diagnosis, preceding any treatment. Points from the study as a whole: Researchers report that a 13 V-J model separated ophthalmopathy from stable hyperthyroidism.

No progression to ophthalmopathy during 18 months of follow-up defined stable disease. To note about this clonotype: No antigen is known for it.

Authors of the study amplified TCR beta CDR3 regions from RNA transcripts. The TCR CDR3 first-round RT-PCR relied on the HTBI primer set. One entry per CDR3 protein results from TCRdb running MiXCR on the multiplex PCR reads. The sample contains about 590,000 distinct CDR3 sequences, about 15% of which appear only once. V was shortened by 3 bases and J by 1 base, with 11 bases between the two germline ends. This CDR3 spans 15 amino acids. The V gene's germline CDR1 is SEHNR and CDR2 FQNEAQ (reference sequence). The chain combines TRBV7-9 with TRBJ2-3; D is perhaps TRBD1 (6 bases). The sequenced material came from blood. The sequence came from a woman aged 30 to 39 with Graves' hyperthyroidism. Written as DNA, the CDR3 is TGTGCCAGCAGCTTTGTCCCAGGGGGCACAGATACGCAGTATTTT. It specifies CASSFVPGGTDTQYF.